This TCR beta chain was recorded in a study of Graves' ophthalmopathy and Graves' hyperthyroidism. Background on the study: The study drew peripheral blood at initial diagnosis, before any treatment.

The TCR beta CDR3 regions underwent amplification from RNA transcripts. RT-PCR in the first round used HTBI primers; a second-round multiplex PCR followed. TCRdb re-analysed the multiplex PCR reads in MiXCR, keeping a single row per CDR3 protein. Of 500,000 to 700,000 distinct CDR3 sequences detected, 22% appear once; the ten largest clones hold roughly 6.9%. Findings and limits, study-wide: Discriminating ophthalmopathy from stable hyperthyroidism, a 13-signature model attained a sensitivity of 85% to 90% and a specificity of 81.08%.

What supplied the PBMCs was approximately 10 ml of fresh peripheral blood. With 5 bases removed from V and 0 bases from J, the gap between germline ends came to 11 bases. The length of the CDR3 is 15 residues. The V gene's germline CDR1 is MNHEY and CDR2 SMNVEV (reference sequence). This clonotype was seen at least ten times. Antigen specificity is unknown. The chain has TRBV27 and TRBJ1-5, with D uncertain. The TCR was taken from a woman younger than 30 with stable Graves' hyperthyroidism. Some clones in this sample may be carry-over from other donors' samples. Sequencing input: peripheral blood. CDR3 DNA sequence: TGTGCCAGCAGTGTAGGTCCCGTTAGCAATCAGCCCCAGCATTTT. Encoded protein: CASSVGPVSNQPQHF.